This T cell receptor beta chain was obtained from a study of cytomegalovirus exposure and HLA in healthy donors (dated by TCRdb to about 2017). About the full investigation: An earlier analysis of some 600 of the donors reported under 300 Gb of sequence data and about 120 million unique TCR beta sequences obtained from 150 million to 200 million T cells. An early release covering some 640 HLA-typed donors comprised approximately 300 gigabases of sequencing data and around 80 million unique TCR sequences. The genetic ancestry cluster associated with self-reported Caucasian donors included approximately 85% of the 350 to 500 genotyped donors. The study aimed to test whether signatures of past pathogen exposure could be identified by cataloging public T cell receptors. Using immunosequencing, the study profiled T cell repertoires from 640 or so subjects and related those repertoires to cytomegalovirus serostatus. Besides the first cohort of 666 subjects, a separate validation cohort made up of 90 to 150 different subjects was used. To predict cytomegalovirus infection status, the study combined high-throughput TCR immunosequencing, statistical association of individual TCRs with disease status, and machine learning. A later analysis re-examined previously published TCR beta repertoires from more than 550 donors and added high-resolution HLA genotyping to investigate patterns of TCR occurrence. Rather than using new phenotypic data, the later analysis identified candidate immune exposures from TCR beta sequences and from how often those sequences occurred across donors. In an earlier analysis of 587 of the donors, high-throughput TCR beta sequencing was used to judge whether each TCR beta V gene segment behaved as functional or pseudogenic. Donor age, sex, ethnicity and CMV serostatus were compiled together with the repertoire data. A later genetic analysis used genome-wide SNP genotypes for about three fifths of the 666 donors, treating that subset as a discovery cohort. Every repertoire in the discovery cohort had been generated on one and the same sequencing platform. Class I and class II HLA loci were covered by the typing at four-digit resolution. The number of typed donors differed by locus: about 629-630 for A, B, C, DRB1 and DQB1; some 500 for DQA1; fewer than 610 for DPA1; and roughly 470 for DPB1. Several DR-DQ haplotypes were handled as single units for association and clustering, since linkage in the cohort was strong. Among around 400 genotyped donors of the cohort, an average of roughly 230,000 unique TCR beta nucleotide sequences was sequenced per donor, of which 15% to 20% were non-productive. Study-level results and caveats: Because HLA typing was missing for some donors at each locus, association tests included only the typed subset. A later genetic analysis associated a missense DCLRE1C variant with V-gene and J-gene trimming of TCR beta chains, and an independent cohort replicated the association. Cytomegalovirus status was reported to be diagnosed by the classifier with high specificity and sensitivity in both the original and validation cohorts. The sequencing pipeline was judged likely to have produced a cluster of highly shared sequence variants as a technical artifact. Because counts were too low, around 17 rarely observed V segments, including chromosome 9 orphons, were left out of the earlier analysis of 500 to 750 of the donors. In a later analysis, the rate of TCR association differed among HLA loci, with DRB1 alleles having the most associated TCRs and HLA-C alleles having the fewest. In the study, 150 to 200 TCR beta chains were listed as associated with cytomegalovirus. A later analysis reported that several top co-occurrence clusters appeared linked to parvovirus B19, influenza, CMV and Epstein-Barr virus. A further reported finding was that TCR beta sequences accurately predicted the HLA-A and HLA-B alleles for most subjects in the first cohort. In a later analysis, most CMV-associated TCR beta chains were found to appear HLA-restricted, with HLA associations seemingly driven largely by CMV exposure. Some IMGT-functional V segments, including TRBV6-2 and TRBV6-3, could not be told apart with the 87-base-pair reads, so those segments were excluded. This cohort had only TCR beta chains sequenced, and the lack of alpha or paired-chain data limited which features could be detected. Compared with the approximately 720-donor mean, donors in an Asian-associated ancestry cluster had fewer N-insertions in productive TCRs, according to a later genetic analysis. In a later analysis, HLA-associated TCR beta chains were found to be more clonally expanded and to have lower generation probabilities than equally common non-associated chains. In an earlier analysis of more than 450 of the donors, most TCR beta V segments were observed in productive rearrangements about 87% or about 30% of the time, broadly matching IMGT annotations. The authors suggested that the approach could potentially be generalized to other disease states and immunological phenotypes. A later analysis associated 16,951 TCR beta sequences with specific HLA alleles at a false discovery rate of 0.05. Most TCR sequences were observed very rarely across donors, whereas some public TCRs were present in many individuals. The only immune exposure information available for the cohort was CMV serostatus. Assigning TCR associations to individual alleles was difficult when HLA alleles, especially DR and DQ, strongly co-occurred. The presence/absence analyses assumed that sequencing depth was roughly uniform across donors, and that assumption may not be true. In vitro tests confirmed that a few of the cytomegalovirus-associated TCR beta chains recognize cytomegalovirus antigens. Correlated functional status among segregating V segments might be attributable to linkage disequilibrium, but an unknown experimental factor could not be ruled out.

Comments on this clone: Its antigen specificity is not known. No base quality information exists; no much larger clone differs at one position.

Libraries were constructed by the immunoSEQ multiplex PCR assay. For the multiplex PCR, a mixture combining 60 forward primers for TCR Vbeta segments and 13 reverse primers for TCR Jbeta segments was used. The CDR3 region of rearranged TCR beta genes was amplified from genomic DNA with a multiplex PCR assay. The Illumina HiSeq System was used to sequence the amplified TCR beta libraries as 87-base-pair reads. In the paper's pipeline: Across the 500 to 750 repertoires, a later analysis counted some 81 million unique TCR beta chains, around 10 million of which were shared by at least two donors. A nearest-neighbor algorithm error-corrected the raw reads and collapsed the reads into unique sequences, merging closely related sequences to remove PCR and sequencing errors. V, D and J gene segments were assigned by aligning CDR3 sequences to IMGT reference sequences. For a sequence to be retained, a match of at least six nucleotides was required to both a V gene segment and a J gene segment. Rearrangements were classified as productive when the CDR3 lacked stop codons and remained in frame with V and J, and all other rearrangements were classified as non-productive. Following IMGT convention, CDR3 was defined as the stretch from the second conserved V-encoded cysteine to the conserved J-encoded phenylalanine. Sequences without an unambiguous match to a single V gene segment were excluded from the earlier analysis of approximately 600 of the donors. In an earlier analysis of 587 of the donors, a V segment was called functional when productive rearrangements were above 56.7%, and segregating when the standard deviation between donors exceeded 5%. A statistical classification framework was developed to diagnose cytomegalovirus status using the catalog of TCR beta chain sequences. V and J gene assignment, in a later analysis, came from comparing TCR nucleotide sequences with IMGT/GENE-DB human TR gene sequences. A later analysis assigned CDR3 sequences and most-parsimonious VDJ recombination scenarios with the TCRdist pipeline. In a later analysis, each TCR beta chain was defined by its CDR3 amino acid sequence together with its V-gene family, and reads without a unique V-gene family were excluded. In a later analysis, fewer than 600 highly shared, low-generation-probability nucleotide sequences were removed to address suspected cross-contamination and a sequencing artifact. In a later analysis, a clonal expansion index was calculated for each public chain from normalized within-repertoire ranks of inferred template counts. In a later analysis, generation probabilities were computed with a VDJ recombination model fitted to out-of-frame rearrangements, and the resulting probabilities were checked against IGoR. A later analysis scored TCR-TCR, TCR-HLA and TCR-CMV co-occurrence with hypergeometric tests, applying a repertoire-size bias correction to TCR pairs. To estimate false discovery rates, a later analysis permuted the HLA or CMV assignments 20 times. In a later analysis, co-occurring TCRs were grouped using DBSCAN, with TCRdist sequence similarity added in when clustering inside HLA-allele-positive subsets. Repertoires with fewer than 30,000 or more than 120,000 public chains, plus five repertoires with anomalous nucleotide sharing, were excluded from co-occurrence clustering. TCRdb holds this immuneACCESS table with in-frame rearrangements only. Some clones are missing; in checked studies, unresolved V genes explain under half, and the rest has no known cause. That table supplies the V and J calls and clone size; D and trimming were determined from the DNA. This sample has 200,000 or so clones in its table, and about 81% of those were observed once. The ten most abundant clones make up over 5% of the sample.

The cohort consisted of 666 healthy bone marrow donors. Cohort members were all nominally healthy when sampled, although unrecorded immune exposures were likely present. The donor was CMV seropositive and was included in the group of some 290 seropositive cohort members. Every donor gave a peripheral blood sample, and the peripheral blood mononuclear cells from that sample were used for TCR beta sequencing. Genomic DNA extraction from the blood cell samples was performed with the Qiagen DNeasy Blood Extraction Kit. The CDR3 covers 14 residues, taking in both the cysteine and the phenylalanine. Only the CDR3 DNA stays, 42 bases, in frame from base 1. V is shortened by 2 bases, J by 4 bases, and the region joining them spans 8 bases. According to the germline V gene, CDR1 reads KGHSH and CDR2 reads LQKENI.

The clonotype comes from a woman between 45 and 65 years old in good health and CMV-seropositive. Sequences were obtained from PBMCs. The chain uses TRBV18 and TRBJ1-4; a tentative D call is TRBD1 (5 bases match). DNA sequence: TGTGCCAGCTCACCAGTGACAGTTAATGAAAAACTGTTTTTT. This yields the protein CASSPVTVNEKLFF.